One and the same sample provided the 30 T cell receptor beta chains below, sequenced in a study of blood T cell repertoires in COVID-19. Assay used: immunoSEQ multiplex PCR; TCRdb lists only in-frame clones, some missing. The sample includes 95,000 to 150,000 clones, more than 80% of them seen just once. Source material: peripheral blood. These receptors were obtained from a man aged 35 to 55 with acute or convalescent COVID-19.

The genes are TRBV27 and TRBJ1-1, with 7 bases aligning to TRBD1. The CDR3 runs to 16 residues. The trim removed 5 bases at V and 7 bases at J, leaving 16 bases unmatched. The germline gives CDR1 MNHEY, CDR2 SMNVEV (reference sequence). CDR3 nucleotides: TGTGCCAGCAGTCGGTACAGGGGACCAGTACGGGGTGAAGCTTTCTTT. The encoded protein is CASSRYRGPVRGEAFF.

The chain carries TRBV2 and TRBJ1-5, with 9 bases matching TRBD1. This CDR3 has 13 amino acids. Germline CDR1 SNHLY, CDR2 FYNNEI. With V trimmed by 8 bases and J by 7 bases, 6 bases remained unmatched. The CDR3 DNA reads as TGTGCCAGCGAGACGACAGGGGGGCAGCCCCAGCATTTT. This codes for CASETTGGQPQHF. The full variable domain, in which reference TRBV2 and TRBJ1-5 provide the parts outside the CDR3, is EPEVTQTPSHQVTQMGQEVILRCVPISNHLYFYWYRQILGQKVEFLVSFYNNEISEKSEIFDDQFSVERPDGSNFTLKIRSTKLEDSAMYFCASETTGGQPQHFGDGTRLSIL.

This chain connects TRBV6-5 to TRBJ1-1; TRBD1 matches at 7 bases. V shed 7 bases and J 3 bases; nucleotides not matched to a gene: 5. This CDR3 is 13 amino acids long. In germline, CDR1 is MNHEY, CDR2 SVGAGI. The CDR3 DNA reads TGTGCCAGCAAGGAGGGGGCGTACACTGAAGCTTTCTTT. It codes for CASKEGAYTEAFF.

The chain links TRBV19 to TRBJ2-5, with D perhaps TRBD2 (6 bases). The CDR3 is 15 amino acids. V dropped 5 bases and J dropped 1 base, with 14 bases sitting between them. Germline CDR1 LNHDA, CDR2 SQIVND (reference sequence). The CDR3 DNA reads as TGTGCCAGTAGTCCGGGGACTCAGGGCCAAGAGACCCAGTACTTC. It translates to CASSPGTQGQETQYF.

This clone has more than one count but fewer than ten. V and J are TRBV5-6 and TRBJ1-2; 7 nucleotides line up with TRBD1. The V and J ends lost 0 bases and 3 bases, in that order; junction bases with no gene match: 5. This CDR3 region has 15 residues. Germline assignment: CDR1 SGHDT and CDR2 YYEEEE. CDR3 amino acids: CASSLGQGMYYGYTF. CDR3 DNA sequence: TGTGCCAGCAGCTTGGGACAGGGAATGTACTATGGCTACACCTTC.

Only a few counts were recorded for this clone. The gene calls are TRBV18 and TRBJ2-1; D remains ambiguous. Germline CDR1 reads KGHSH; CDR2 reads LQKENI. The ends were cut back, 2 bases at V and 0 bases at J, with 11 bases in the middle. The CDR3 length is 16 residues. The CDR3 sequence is CASSPEAPRSYNEQFF. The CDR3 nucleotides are TGTGCCAGCTCACCAGAAGCGCCCCGCTCCTACAATGAGCAGTTCTTC.

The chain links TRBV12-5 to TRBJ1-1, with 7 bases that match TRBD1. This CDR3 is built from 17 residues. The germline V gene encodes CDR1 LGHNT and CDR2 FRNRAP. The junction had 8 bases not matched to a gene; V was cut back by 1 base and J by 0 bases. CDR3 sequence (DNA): TGTGCTAGTGGTTTGGCCCGGGACAGTTCCATGAACACTGAAGCTTTCTTT. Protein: CASGLARDSSMNTEAFF. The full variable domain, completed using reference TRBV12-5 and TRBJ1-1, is DARVTQTPRHKVTEMGQEVTMRCQPILGHNTVFWYRQTMMQGLELLAYFRNRAPLDDSGMPKDRFSAEMPDATLATLKIQPSEPRDSAVYFCASGLARDSSMNTEAFFGQGTRLTVV.

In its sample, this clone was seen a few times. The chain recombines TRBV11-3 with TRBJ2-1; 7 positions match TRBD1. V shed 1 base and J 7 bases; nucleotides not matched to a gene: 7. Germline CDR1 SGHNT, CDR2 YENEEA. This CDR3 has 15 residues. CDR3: CASSLATGTDNEQFF. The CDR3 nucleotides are TGTGCCAGCAGCTTAGCTACCGGGACAGATAATGAGCAGTTCTTC.

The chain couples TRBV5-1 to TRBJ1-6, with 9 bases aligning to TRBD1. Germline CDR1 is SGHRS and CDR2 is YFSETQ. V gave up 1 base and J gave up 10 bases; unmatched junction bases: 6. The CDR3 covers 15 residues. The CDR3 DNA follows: TGCGCCAGCAGCTTGCGGACAGGGGACGGATCACCCCTCCACTTT. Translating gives CASSLRTGDGSPLHF.

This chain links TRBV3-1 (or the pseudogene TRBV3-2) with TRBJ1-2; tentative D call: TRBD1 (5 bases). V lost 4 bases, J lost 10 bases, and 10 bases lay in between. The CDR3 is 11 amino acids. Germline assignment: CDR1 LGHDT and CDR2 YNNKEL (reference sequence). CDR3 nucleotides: TGTGCCAGCAGCCTCGACAGCTTCTACACCTTC. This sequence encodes CASSLDSFYTF.

Written as DNA, the CDR3 is TGTGCCAGCAGTACGATATACAGGGGCGATCTCTACGAGCAGTACTTC. Translating it yields CASSTIYRGDLYEQYF. The genes are TRBV27 and TRBJ2-7, with TRBD1 identical over 7 bases. V dropped 5 bases and J dropped 3; count of bases not matched to a gene: 13. Germline CDR1 is MNHEY and CDR2 is SMNVEV (reference sequence). The CDR3 has 16 residues.

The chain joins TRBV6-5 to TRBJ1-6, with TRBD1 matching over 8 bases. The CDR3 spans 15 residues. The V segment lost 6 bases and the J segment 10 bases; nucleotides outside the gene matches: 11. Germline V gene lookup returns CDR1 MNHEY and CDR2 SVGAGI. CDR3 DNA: TGTGCCAGCAGAGTACAGGGGGTTAGTAGATCACCCCTCCACTTT. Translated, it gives CASRVQGVSRSPLHF.

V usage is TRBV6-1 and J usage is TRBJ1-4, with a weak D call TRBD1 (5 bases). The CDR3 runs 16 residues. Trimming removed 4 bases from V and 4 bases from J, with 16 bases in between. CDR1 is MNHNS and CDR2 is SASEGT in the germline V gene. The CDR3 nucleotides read TGTGCCAGCAGTGGAGGGTGGGGGACTGATAATGAAAAACTGTTTTTT. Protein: CASSGGWGTDNEKLFF.

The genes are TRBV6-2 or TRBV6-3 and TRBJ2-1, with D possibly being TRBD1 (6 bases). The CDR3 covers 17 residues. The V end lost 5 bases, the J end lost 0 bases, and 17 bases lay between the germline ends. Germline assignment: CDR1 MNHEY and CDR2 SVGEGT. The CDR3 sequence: CASSPRPTGTSYNEQFF. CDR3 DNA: TGTGCCAGCAGTCCCCGACCAACAGGGACCTCCTACAATGAGCAGTTCTTC.

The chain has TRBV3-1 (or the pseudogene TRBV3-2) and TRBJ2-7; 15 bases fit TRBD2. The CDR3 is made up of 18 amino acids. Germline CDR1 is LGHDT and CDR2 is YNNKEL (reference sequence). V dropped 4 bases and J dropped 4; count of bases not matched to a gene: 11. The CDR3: CASSLRRGTSGGYYEQYF. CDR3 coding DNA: TGTGCCAGCAGCCTCCGAAGGGGGACTAGCGGGGGGTATTACGAGCAGTACTTC.

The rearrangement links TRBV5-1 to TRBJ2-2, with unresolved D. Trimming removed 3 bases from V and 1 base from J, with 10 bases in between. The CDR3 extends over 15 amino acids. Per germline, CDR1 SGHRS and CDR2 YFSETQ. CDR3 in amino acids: CASSSASGNTGELFF. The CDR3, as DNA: TGCGCCAGCAGCTCTGCATCCGGGAACACCGGGGAGCTGTTTTTT.

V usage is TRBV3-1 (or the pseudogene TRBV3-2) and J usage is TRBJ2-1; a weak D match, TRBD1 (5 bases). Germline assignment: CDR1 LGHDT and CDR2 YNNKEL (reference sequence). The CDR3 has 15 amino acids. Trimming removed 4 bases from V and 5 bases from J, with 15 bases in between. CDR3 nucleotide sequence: TGTGCCAGCAGCCTACCCAGGGCGGTCCACAATGAGCAGTTCTTC. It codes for CASSLPRAVHNEQFF.

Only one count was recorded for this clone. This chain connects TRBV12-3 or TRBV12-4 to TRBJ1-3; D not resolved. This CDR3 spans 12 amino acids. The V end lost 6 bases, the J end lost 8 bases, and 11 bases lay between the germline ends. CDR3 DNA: TGTGCCAGCAGCAGTATAGGAGACACCATATATTTT. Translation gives CASSSIGDTIYF.

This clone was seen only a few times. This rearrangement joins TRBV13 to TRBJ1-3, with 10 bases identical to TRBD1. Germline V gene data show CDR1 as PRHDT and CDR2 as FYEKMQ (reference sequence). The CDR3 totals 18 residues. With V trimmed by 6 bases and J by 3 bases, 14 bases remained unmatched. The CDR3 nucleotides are TGTGCCAGCAGAGATTCGGGACAGGGGAACCATCGTGGAAACACCATATATTTT. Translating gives CASRDSGQGNHRGNTIYF.

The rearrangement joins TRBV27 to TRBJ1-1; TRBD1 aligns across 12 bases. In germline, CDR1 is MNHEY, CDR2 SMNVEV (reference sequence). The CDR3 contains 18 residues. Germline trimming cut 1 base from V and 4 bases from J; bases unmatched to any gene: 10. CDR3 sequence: CASSLYGTGGFPATEAFF. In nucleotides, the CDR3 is TGTGCCAGCAGTTTATATGGGACAGGGGGCTTCCCCGCCACTGAAGCTTTCTTT.

The CDR3 sequence: CASSSRQINQPQHF. The CDR3 bases are TGTGCCAGTAGTTCAAGACAGATCAATCAGCCCCAGCATTTT. This chain links TRBV19 with TRBJ1-5, with D perhaps matching TRBD1 (5 bases). V dropped 5 bases and J dropped 3 bases, with 11 bases sitting between them. Germline-derived CDR1 and CDR2 are LNHDA and SQIVND (reference sequence). The CDR3 has 14 amino acids.

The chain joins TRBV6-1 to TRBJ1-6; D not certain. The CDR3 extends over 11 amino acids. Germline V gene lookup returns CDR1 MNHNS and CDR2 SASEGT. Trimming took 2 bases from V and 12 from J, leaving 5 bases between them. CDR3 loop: CASSEREPLHF. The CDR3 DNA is TGTGCCAGCAGTGAACGGGAACCCCTCCACTTT.

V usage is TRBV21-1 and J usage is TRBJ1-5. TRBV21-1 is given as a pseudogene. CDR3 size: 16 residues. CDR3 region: CASSKPPGFRNQPQHF. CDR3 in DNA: TGTGCCAGCAGCAAGCCTCCGGGGTTTCGCAATCAGCCCCAGCATTTT.

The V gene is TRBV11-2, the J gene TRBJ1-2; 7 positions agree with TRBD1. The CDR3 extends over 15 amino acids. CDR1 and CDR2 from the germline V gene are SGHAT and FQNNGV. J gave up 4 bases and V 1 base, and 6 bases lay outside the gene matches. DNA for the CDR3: TGTGCCAGCAGCTTAGGACTAGGGGGCCTCTATGGCTACACCTTC. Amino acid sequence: CASSLGLGGLYGYTF.

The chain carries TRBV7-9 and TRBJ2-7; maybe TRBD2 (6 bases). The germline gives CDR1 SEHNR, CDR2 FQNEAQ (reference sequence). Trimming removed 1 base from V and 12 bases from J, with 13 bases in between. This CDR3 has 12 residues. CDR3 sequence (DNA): TGTGCCAGCAGCTTAGGGCGGGGCCCAGGGTACTTC. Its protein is CASSLGRGPGYF.

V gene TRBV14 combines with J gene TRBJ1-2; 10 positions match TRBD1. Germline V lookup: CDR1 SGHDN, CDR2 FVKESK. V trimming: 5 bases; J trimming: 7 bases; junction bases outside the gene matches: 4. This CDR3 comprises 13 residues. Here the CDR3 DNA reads TGTGCCAGCAGCTACGGACAGGGGGGTGGCTACACCTTC. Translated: CASSYGQGGGYTF.

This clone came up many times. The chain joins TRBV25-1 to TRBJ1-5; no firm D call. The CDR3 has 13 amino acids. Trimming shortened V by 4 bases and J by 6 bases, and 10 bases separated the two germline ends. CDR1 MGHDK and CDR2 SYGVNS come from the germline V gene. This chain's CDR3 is CASSAGSSQPQHF. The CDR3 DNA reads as TGTGCCAGCAGTGCCGGGTCAAGTCAGCCCCAGCATTTT.

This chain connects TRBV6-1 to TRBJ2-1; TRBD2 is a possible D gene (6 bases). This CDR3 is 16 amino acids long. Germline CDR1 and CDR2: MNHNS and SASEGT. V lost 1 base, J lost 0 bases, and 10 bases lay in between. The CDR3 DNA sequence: TGTGCCAGCAGTGAAGTGGCGGGGAGCTCCTACAATGAGCAGTTCTTC. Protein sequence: CASSEVAGSSYNEQFF.

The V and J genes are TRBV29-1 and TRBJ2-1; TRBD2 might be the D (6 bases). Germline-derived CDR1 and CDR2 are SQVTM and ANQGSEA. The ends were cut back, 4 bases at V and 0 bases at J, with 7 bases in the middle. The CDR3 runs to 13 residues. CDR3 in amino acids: CSVGEASYNEQFF. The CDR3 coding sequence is TGCAGCGTTGGGGAGGCCTCCTACAATGAGCAGTTCTTC.

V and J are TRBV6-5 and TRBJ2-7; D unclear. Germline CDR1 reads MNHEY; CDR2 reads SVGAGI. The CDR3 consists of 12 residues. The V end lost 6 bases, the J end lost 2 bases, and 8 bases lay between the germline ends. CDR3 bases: TGTGCCAGCAGAACCGACACCTACGAGCAGTACTTC. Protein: CASRTDTYEQYF.